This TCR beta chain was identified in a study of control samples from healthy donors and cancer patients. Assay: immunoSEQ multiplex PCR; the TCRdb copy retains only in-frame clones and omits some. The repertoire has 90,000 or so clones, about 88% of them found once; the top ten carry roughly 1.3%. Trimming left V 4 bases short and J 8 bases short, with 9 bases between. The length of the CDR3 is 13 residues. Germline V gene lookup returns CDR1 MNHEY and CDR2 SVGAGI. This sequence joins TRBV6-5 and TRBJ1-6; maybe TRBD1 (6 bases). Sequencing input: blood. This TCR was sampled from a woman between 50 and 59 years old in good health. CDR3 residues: CASSLYRDSPLHF. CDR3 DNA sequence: TGTGCCAGCAGTTTGTACAGGGATTCACCCCTCCACTTT.